The present entry profiles one T cell receptor beta chain with its context. Its antigen is not identified. This specimen comes from a study of blood T cells in healthy people across ages. The V gene's germline CDR1 is SEHNR and CDR2 FQNEAQ (reference sequence). This CDR3 is built from 17 residues. Between the trimmed V and J ends, which lost 4 bases and 1 base, there was a span of 20 bases. General study findings and limits: Diversity estimates from one million T cells were considered underestimates.

Together with a sample-barcoded 5' primer, a J-beta primer mix was included in a second PCR lasting about 6 to 11 cycles. Each CDR3 protein is one row after TCRdb ran MiXCR on the 5' RACE reads. The sample gives under 1,100,000 distinct CDR3 sequences, around 27% of which show up once; 0.65% to 0.95% is in the top ten. This same sample was also taken into another study, of T cells of mothers and their children. As reported in that work: Among related mother-child pairs, overlap was slightly higher than in unrelated pairs, though not significantly.

The chain combines TRBV7-9 with TRBJ2-7; D remains unclear. The sequence came from a girl aged 2 to 9 in good health. Material: blood. The CDR3 DNA is TGTGCCAGCAGCTCCCTCGACCGCCTAGAACTATCCTACGAGCAGTACTTC. It codes for CASSSLDRLELSYEQYF.